Listed below are T cell receptor beta chains from one sample, sequenced in a study of cytomegalovirus exposure and HLA in healthy donors. The method was immunoSEQ multiplex PCR; TCRdb's version includes in-frame clones alone and lacks a portion of them. The repertoire has 150,000 to 200,000 clones, 79% of them found once; the top ten carry 0.69%. Sequenced material: PBMCs. These receptors originate from a middle-aged woman in good health and CMV-seronegative. Both conserved end residues are part of each CDR3. The D gene is left open where the match is weak. Only part of the rows carry a size: once, few, many, or a class if the clone is expanded.

j_call clone_size v_call d_call cdr3_nt cdr3_aa
TRBJ2-7 once TRBV11-3 . TGTGCCAGCAGCGTCGACAACTACGAGCAGTACTTC CASSVDNYEQYF
TRBJ1-4 . TRBV27 TRBD1 TGTGCCAGCGGACAGGGGGCCCTCCCCAAAAAACTGTTTTTT CASGQGALPKKLFF
TRBJ1-2 . TRBV4-3 . TGCGCCAGCAGCCAAGCCCTGCAGGCTACGAGCTATGGCTACACCTTC CASSQALQATSYGYTF
TRBJ2-1 . TRBV10-1 TRBD2 TGCGCCAGCAGTGGGACTAGCGGAGGGGGCTCCTACAATGAGCAGTTCTTC CASSGTSGGGSYNEQFF
TRBJ2-3 once TRBV19 . TGTGCCAGTACCCCAGGCACAGATACGCAGTATTTT CASTPGTDTQYF
TRBJ1-3 . TRBV27 . TGTGCCAGCAGCCTCCGGGAACCACACTCTGGAAACACCATATATTTT CASSLREPHSGNTIYF
TRBJ1-1 . TRBV10-1 TRBD1 TGCGCCAGCAGAGGACAGGGGGCTATGAACACTGAAGCTTTCTTT CASRGQGAMNTEAFF
TRBJ1-1 . TRBV7-6 . TGTGCCAGCAGCTGGGGGGGTTACACTGAAGCTTTCTTT CASSWGGYTEAFF
TRBJ1-2 . TRBV30 . TGTGCCTGGGGTGAACGGCAGGCTTATGGCTACACCTTC CAWGERQAYGYTF
TRBJ1-2 . TRBV9 TRBD1 TGTGCCAGCAGCCGGGGACAGATCCTAGTCGGCTACACCTTC CASSRGQILVGYTF
TRBJ2-2 . TRBV5-5 . TGTGCCAGCAGCACGGGGGTGCGGGAGCTGTTTTTT CASSTGVRELFF
TRBJ1-4 . TRBV9 . TGTGCCAGCAGTGCGTCTACGCAGGAAGAAAAACTGTTTTTT CASSASTQEEKLFF
TRBJ2-5 . TRBV19 . TGTGCCAGTAAGGGAGAAGAGACCCAGTACTTC CASKGEETQYF
TRBJ2-7 once TRBV2 . TGTGCCAGCCTCCTAAAGGGGTACTCCTACGAGCAGTACTTC CASLLKGYSYEQYF
TRBJ2-7 once TRBV6-5 TRBD2 TGTGCCAGCAGTCACGATCTAGCGGACTCCTACGAGCAGTACTTC CASSHDLADSYEQYF
TRBJ2-7 few TRBV11-2 . TGTGCCAGCAGCTCGCTCGCGGGACGCCACGGGGAGCAGTACTTC CASSSLAGRHGEQYF
TRBJ1-4 few TRBV5-4 TRBD1 TGTGCCAGCAGCTTGGACAGGGGAAGCGGCGGCGAAAAACTGTTTTTT CASSLDRGSGGEKLFF
TRBJ1-1 few TRBV29-1 . TGCAGCGTTGAACAGACTTCGAACACTGAAGCTTTCTTT CSVEQTSNTEAFF
TRBJ1-2 few TRBV19 TRBD1 TGTGCCAGTAGTATAGGGTGGACAGGGATGGACTATGGCTACACCTTC CASSIGWTGMDYGYTF
TRBJ2-3 . TRBV7-2 TRBD2 TGTGCCAGCAGCTTAGCGGCAGGTAGCGGGACAGATACGCAGTATTTT CASSLAAGSGTDTQYF
TRBJ2-5 . TRBV5-1 TRBD2 TGCGCCAGCAGCTTCGGGGGGTCACAAGAGACCCAGTACTTC CASSFGGSQETQYF
TRBJ2-7 . TRBV28 . TGTGCCAGCAGCTCGTCCGACGGACAGTCCTACGAGCAGTACTTC CASSSSDGQSYEQYF
TRBJ2-7 . TRBV13 TRBD1 TGTGCCAGCAGCTTAGGAGACAGGGACAGCTACGAGCAGTACTTC CASSLGDRDSYEQYF
TRBJ2-3 . TRBV7-7 . TGTGCTAGCAGCGTCGACAGAGTCACAGATACGCAGTATTTT CASSVDRVTDTQYF
TRBJ2-3 . TRBV7-9 . TGTGCCAGCAGCTCTCCGGGGGCGGACAGGATCACAGATACGCAGTATTTT CASSSPGADRITDTQYF
TRBJ2-7 . TRBV5-6 TRBD1 TGTGCCAGCAGCTTGCCTTCCGGGACAGGCTCCTACGAGCAGTACTTC CASSLPSGTGSYEQYF
TRBJ1-4 . TRBV5-1 . TGCGCCAGCAGCTGGGTTGGACCGGGAGTGGTGGAAAAACTGTTTTTT CASSWVGPGVVEKLFF
TRBJ1-3 . TRBV30 . TGTGCCTGGGGTGGCGGGCAGGTCGGAAACACCATATATTTT CAWGGGQVGNTIYF
TRBJ2-1 once TRBV30 TRBD2 TGTGCCTGGAGACGGCTAGCGGGAGCCTACAATGAGCAGTTCTTC CAWRRLAGAYNEQFF
TRBJ1-2 . TRBV13 . TGTGCCAGCAGCTTCACAGCAGACTATGGCTACACCTTC CASSFTADYGYTF
TRBJ2-3 . TRBV4-1 TRBD1 TGCGCCAGCAGCCAAGATCCGGGGACAGGTAGCTCCACAGATACGCAGTATTTT CASSQDPGTGSSTDTQYF
TRBJ2-2 . TRBV7-3 . TGTGCCAGCAGTTCGAGACCAGGTTTTGGCACCGGGGAGCTGTTTTTT CASSSRPGFGTGELFF
TRBJ2-1 . TRBV7-8 TRBD2 TGTGCTTCGGGACTAGCGGGGTACAATGAGCAGTTCTTC CASGLAGYNEQFF
TRBJ1-1 . TRBV4-2 . TGTGCCAGCAGCCAAGGAGGTCGTGCTTTCTTT CASSQGGRAFF
TRBJ1-5 . TRBV27 . TGTGCCAGCAGGACAGGTTCTAAGCCCCAGCATTTT CASRTGSKPQHF
TRBJ2-7 . TRBV9 TRBD1 TGTGCCAGCAGCCCCGGACAGGGTCCCTACGAGCAGTACTTC CASSPGQGPYEQYF
TRBJ2-5 . TRBV4-1 TRBD2 TGCGCCAGCAGCCAAGTTCTGGGGGGGGTTCGGGAGACCCAGTACTTC CASSQVLGGVRETQYF
TRBJ2-2 . TRBV6-1 . TGTGCCAGCAGTGACTTGATGGGAGCCGGGGAGCTGTTTTTT CASSDLMGAGELFF
TRBJ2-5 . TRBV11-3 TRBD2 TGTGCCAGCAGCTTAAAGCGGGGGGAGACCCAGTACTTC CASSLKRGETQYF
TRBJ2-7 . TRBV6-1 . TGTGCCAGCACCCTGGCACCGGGAAGGGACGAGCAGTACTTC CASTLAPGRDEQYF
TRBJ1-1 . TRBV18 . TGTGCCAGCTCAACTGACACTGAAGCTTTCTTT CASSTDTEAFF
TRBJ1-6 few TRBV7-2 TRBD1 TGTGCCAGCAGCTTAGCGCTGGGGACAGGACGTTCACCCCTCCACTTT CASSLALGTGRSPLHF